This T cell receptor (beta chain) was retrieved from a study of a mutant IDH1 vaccine in newly diagnosed glioma. The time point: week 35, safety follow-up. Each vaccine dose was 300 ug of mutant IDH1 20-mer peptide, with topical imiquimod. Patients received eight vaccinations in weeks 1, 3, 5, 7, 11, 15, 19, 23. Germline CDR1 is SGHRS and CDR2 is YFSETQ. The CDR3 extends over 13 amino acids. With regard to this clone: Its specificity is unknown. A read error may produce the germline difference seen at one junction end.

Assay: immunoSEQ multiplex PCR; the TCRdb copy retains only in-frame clones and omits some. The sample records around 31,000 clones, 78% being singletons. The source was PBMCs, collected from a glioma patient whose treatment included an IDH1 peptide vaccine. The TCR originated in a woman in her forties with glioma. This chain connects TRBV5-1 to TRBJ1-4; no reliable D call. CDR3 in DNA: TGCGCCAGCTGCTTGGGCTCGGATGAAAAACTGTTTTTT. Protein: CASCLGSDEKLFF. Combining the CDR3 with reference TRBV5-1 and TRBJ1-4 gives the whole variable domain KAGVTQTPRYLIKTRGQQVTLSCSPISGHRSVSWYQQTPGQGLQFLFEYFSETQRNKGNFPGRFSGRQFSNSRSEMNVSTLELGDSALYLCASCLGSDEKLFFGSGTQLSVL.